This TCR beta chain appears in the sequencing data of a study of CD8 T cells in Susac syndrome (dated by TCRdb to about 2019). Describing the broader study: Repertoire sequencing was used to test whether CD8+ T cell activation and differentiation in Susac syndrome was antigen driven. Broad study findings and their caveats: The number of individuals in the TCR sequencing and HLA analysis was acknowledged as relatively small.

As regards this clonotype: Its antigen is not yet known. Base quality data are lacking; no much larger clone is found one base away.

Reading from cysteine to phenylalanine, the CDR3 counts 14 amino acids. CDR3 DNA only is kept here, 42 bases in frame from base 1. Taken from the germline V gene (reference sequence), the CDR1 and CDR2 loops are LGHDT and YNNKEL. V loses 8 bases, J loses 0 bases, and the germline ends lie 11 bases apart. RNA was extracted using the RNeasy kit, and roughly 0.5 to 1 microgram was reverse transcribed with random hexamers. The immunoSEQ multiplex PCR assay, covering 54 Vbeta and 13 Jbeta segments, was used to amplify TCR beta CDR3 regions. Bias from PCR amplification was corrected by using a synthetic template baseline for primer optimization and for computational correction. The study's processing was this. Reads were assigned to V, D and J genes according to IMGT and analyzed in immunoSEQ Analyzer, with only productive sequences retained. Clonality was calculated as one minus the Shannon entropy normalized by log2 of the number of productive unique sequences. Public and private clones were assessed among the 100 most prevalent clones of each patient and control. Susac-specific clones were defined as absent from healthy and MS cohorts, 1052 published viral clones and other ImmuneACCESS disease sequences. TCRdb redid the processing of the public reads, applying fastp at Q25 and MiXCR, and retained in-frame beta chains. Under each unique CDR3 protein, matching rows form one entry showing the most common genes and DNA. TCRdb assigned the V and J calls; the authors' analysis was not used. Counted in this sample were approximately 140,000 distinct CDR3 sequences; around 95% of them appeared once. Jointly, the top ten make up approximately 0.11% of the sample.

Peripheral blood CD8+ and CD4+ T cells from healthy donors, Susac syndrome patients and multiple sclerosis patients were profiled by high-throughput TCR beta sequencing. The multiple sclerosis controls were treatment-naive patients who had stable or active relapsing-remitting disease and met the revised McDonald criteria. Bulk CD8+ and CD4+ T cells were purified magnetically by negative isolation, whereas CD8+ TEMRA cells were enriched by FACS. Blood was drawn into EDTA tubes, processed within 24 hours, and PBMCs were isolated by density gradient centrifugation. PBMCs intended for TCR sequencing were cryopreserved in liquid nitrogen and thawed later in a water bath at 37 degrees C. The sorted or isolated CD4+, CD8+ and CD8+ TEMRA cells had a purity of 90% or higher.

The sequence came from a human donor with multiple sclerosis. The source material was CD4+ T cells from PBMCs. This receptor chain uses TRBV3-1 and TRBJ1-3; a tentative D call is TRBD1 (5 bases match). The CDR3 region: CASSTGGSGNTIYF. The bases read TGTGCCAGCTCTACTGGGGGCTCTGGAAACACCATATATTTT.